This entry lists 29 T cell receptor beta chains sequenced from one sample in a study of blood T cell repertoires in COVID-19. The data were produced by immunoSEQ multiplex PCR, yet TCRdb's version contains in-frame clones alone and is incomplete. The sample consists of about 170,000 clones, 88% of them appearing once. The sequencing input was peripheral blood. These receptors were taken from a man aged 50-59 years who had recovered from COVID-19.

This chain links TRBV27 with TRBJ2-7; D is possibly TRBD1 (5 bases). Looked up from germline, CDR1 is MNHEY and CDR2 is SMNVEV (reference sequence). The V end lost 2 bases, the J end lost 2 bases, and 10 bases lay between the germline ends. This CDR3 region has 14 residues. The CDR3 loop is CASSLKGITYEQYF. CDR3 nucleotide sequence: TGTGCCAGCAGTTTAAAGGGGATAACCTACGAGCAGTACTTC.

The genes are TRBV2 and TRBJ2-3; 7 bases align to TRBD2. CDR3 length: 16 amino acids. With V trimmed by 5 bases and J by 0 bases, 8 bases remained unmatched. CDR1 and CDR2 (germline): SNHLY, FYNNEI. In DNA, the CDR3 is TGTGCCAGCAGTTCTCCCGGACTAGGGAGCACAGATACGCAGTATTTT. Translating it yields CASSSPGLGSTDTQYF.

This clone has just one count. This chain uses TRBV6-5 with TRBJ2-1; 7 positions match TRBD2. The ends lost 2 bases at V and 7 bases at J; junction bases unmatched: 5. Germline V gene sequence: CDR1 MNHEY, CDR2 SVGAGI. The CDR3 runs 14 residues. In nucleotides, the CDR3 is TGTGCCAGCAGTTACCGGGGGAGGGCGAATGAGCAGTTCTTC. Encoded protein: CASSYRGRANEQFF.

The chain joins TRBV30 to TRBJ2-7, with TRBD1 matching 8 bases. Germline lookup yields CDR1 GTSNPN and CDR2 SVGIG (reference sequence). V lost 4 bases, J lost 3 bases, and 5 bases stayed unmatched. The CDR3 contains 13 residues. Here the CDR3 DNA reads TGTGCCTGGAATGGCAGGGGGCTCTACGAGCAGTACTTC. This codes for CAWNGRGLYEQYF.

V is TRBV7-3 and J is TRBJ1-1; the D gene is possibly TRBD1 (6 bases). The germline CDR1 and CDR2 sequences are SGHTA and FQGTGA. Trimming removed 6 bases at V and 1 base at J, with 12 bases between. The CDR3 extends over 14 amino acids. The CDR3 loop is CASSPGASNTEAFF. The CDR3 DNA reads TGTGCCAGCAGTCCAGGGGCCTCGAACACTGAAGCTTTCTTT.

This rearrangement joins TRBV4-3 to TRBJ2-2; 10 positions agree with TRBD1. This CDR3 spans 19 amino acids. The germline gives CDR1 LGHNA, CDR2 YSLEER. After removal of 3 bases from V and 2 bases from J, the junction contained 12 bases not matched to a gene. The CDR3 DNA reads as TGCGCCAGCAGCCATCCATCCGGGACAGGGGCCCTTAACACCGGGGAGCTGTTTTTT. Residues: CASSHPSGTGALNTGELFF.

V and J are TRBV7-9 and TRBJ2-7, with 9 bases identical to TRBD1. This CDR3 is built from 15 residues. CDR1 is SEHNR, CDR2 FQNEAQ, per germline (reference sequence). Losses at the gene ends were 5 bases for V and 7 bases for J; bases not matched to a gene: 12. The CDR3 coding sequence is TGTGCCAGCAGCGACACCGGGACAGGGAGTAGAGAGCAGTACTTC. This codes for CASSDTGTGSREQYF.

V usage is TRBV19 and J usage is TRBJ1-1, with D unclear. Germline V gene sequence: CDR1 LNHDA, CDR2 SQIVND (reference sequence). The germline V and J ends were trimmed by 8 bases and 6 bases, with 10 bases remaining between them. CDR3 length equals 11 residues. The CDR3, as DNA: TGTGCCAGTTCCCGCCGGTCTGAAGCTTTCTTT. It translates to CASSRRSEAFF.

The chain links TRBV29-1 to TRBJ1-2, with D unresolved. Trimming shortened V by 4 bases and J by 4 bases, and 10 bases separated the two germline ends. This CDR3 has 12 amino acids. Germline lookup yields CDR1 SQVTM and CDR2 ANQGSEA. CDR3 sequence reads: CSVVTVPYGYTF. The CDR3 bases are TGCAGCGTTGTTACAGTCCCCTATGGCTACACCTTC. Supplemented by reference TRBV29-1 and TRBJ1-2, the full variable domain reads SAVISQKPSRDICQRGTSLTIQCQVDSQVTMMFWYRQQPGQSLTLIATANQGSEATYESGFVIDKFPISRPNLTFSTLTVSNMSPEDSSIYLCSVVTVPYGYTFGSGTRLTVV.

The chain recombines TRBV5-1 with TRBJ2-3, with 7 positions matching TRBD2. This CDR3 contains 15 residues. V shed 3 bases, J shed 1 base, and the junction held 5 bases outside the gene matches. Per germline, CDR1 SGHRS and CDR2 YFSETQ. CDR3 in amino acids: CASSSGGSGTDTQYF. The CDR3 nucleotides read TGCGCCAGCAGCTCGGGGGGATCTGGCACAGATACGCAGTATTTT.

The chain has TRBV6-6 and TRBJ2-5, with D tentatively TRBD1 (6 bases). The ends were cut back, 2 bases at V and 2 bases at J, with 12 bases in the middle. This CDR3 is 15 amino acids long. Germline-derived CDR1 and CDR2 are MNHNY and SVGAGI (reference sequence). The CDR3 loop reads CASSYGQGLQETQYF. The CDR3 DNA sequence: TGTGCCAGCAGTTACGGGCAGGGGCTTCAAGAGACCCAGTACTTC.

The gene calls are TRBV27 and TRBJ1-1; 7 nucleotides line up with TRBD1. J lost 6 bases, V lost 3 bases, and 4 bases had no gene match. Germline V CDR1 and CDR2: MNHEY, SMNVEV (reference sequence). CDR3 length: 13 amino acids. The CDR3 DNA follows: TGTGCCAGCAGTTTTCGAGGGGGCTCTGAAGCTTTCTTT. It yields the protein CASSFRGGSEAFF.

V is TRBV28 and J is TRBJ1-6, with D unclear. This CDR3 has 14 amino acids. V was pared by 3 bases and J by 5 bases, with 8 bases between. Looked up from germline, CDR1 is MDHEN and CDR2 is SYDVKM. As DNA, the CDR3 is TGTGCCAGCAGTTTGGGAGGGAATAATTCACCCCTCCACTTT. Translation gives CASSLGGNNSPLHF. Full variable domain (rest looked up from reference TRBV28 and TRBJ1-6): DVKVTQSSRYLVKRTGEKVFLECVQDMDHENMFWYRQDPGLGLRLIYFSYDVKMKEKGDIPEGYSVSREKKERFSLILESASTNQTSMYLCASSLGGNNSPLHFGNGTRLTVT.

The chain employs TRBV6-5 and TRBJ2-5; D is possibly TRBD2 (7 bases). Germline V gene data show CDR1 as MNHEY and CDR2 as SVGAGI. V lost 6 bases and J 0 bases, leaving 14 bases between the germline ends. The CDR3 runs to 15 residues. The CDR3 reads CASSRGGRNQETQYF. The CDR3 region has the DNA TGTGCCAGCAGCCGCGGGGGCCGGAACCAAGAGACCCAGTACTTC.

The table lists this clone with a count of one. The chain is built from TRBV10-3 and TRBJ2-2, with 8 bases identical to TRBD2. V shed 6 bases and J 4 bases; nucleotides not matched to a gene: 13. The CDR3 extends over 17 amino acids. Germline values: CDR1 ENHRY, CDR2 SYGVKD. The CDR3 DNA sequence: TGTGCCATCAGGGACCCCTTGACTAGCGCGGTCACCGGGGAGCTGTTTTTT. This sequence encodes CAIRDPLTSAVTGELFF.

The chain couples TRBV2 to TRBJ1-1; 8 bases align to TRBD1. The CDR3 is made up of 15 amino acids. Unmatched junction bases numbered 9, after V lost 5 bases and J lost 4 bases. CDR1 and CDR2 from the germline V gene are SNHLY and FYNNEI. CDR3 sequence (DNA): TGTGCCAGCAGTCTCAGCCCCGGACAGGGCACTGAAGCTTTCTTT. Residues: CASSLSPGQGTEAFF.

The chain employs TRBV7-2 and TRBJ2-5, with 7 bases fitting TRBD1. This CDR3 region has 14 residues. The germline CDR1 and CDR2 sequences are SGHTA and FQGNSA. The V gene end was trimmed by 5 bases and the J gene end by 4 bases; junction bases not matched to a gene: 7. The CDR3 protein is CASSPRQGRETQYF. DNA of the CDR3: TGTGCCAGCAGCCCGAGACAGGGTCGAGAGACCCAGTACTTC. The whole variable domain, remainder taken from reference TRBV7-2 and TRBJ2-5, is GAGVSQSPSNKVTEKGKDVELRCDPISGHTALYWYRQSLGQGLEFLIYFQGNSAPDKSGLPSDRFSAERTGGSVSTLTIQRTQQEDSAVYLCASSPRQGRETQYFGPGTRLLVL.

V and J are TRBV7-2 and TRBJ2-1; D not resolved. V lost 1 base and J lost 10, with 5 bases in between. The germline gives CDR1 SGHTA, CDR2 FQGNSA. This CDR3 comprises 11 residues. Here the CDR3 DNA reads TGTGCCAGCAGCTTAGTGGAGGAGCAGTTCTTC. Residues: CASSLVEEQFF.

The V and J genes are TRBV7-2 and TRBJ2-5; TRBD1 is a possible D gene (5 bases). The CDR3 length is 13 residues. The V gene lost 5 bases and the J gene lost 3 bases, with 10 bases spanning the gap. Germline CDR1 is SGHTA and CDR2 is FQGNSA. This CDR3 is CASSVDRKETQYF. CDR3 coding DNA: TGTGCCAGCAGCGTCGACAGAAAAGAGACCCAGTACTTC.

This rearrangement joins TRBV27 to TRBJ2-2; D possibly corresponds to TRBD2 (6 bases). The germline V gene has CDR1 MNHEY and CDR2 SMNVEV (reference sequence). Trimming removed 3 bases at V and 4 bases at J, with 18 bases between. This CDR3 comprises 17 residues. Here the CDR3 DNA reads TGTGCCAGCAGTTTCTCTGCCACCCCTAGCGCCACCGGGGAGCTGTTTTTT. Translation: CASSFSATPSATGELFF.

As DNA, the CDR3 is TGTGCCAGCAGCCCAACTAGCGGGGGGGCGCCTGGGCAGTTCTTC. It translates to CASSPTSGGAPGQFF. The V gene is TRBV9, the J gene TRBJ2-1; 13 positions match TRBD2. Germline CDR1 is SGDLS and CDR2 is YYNGEE. The CDR3 has 15 amino acids. With 4 bases clipped from V and 12 bases from J, the junction kept 10 bases outside the gene matches.

This clone came up a few times. This CDR3 reads CASSIGGQGFYEQYF. CDR3 nucleotides: TGTGCCAGTAGTATAGGGGGACAGGGGTTCTACGAGCAGTACTTC. The V call is TRBV19, the J call TRBJ2-7, with TRBD1 matching 10 bases. Losses at the gene ends were 1 base for V and 3 bases for J; bases not matched to a gene: 3. The CDR3 has 15 residues. Looked up from germline, CDR1 is LNHDA and CDR2 is SQIVND (reference sequence).

V usage is TRBV30 and J usage is TRBJ1-5; no reliable D call. With 2 bases removed from V and 1 base from J, the gap between germline ends came to 9 bases. Germline V CDR1 and CDR2: GTSNPN, SVGIG (reference sequence). This CDR3 comprises 14 residues. In DNA, the CDR3 is TGTGCCTGGAGTCCAGGTTGGAGCAATCAGCCCCAGCATTTT. As protein: CAWSPGWSNQPQHF.

This sequence joins TRBV28 and TRBJ2-2; 7 bases are a match to TRBD2. This CDR3 region has 16 residues. Germline lookup yields CDR1 MDHEN and CDR2 SYDVKM. Trimming cost V 7 bases and J 1 base; bases outside gene matches: 9. CDR3 region: CASNGGGVGNTGELFF. The CDR3 DNA reads as TGTGCCAGCAACGGGGGAGGGGTCGGGAACACCGGGGAGCTGTTTTTT.

The chain is built from TRBV2 and TRBJ2-7; perhaps TRBD1 as D (5 bases). Germline V gene data show CDR1 as SNHLY and CDR2 as FYNNEI. The CDR3 extends over 13 amino acids. With 6 bases removed from V and 6 bases from J, the gap between germline ends came to 15 bases. The CDR3 sequence: CASRDTGRVEQYF. The CDR3 nucleotides read TGTGCCAGCAGGGACACAGGTCGGGTCGAGCAGTACTTC.

The V call is TRBV1, the J call TRBJ2-7; the D call TRBD2 from the table was never checked on the DNA. TRBV1 is marked as a pseudogene. The CDR3 covers 15 residues. CDR3 sequence (DNA): TGCACCAGCAGCCGGAGTAGCGGGAGGCTAGGGGAGCAGTACTTC. This encodes CTSSRSSGRLGEQYF.

The CDR3 sequence: CASSLVAGGRNEQFF. CDR3 DNA sequence: TGCGCCAGCAGCTTGGTTGCGGGGGGGCGAAATGAGCAGTTCTTC. The chain is built from TRBV5-1 and TRBJ2-1; 9 positions match TRBD2. CDR1 is SGHRS and CDR2 is YFSETQ in the germline V gene. V lost 0 bases to trimming and J lost 7 bases; unmatched junction nucleotides: 5. The CDR3 spans 15 residues.

J is TRBJ2-7 and V is TRBV7-2; 8 nucleotides agree with TRBD1. Per germline, CDR1 SGHTA and CDR2 FQGNSA. V was clipped by 3 bases and J by 2 bases; unmatched bases: 6. The CDR3 sequence is 15 residues long. Written as DNA, the CDR3 is TGTGCCAGCAGCTTTTCCCGGGACAGGCCCTACGAGCAGTACTTC. Translation: CASSFSRDRPYEQYF. Full variable domain (missing parts from reference TRBV7-2 and TRBJ2-7): GAGVSQSPSNKVTEKGKDVELRCDPISGHTALYWYRQSLGQGLEFLIYFQGNSAPDKSGLPSDRFSAERTGGSVSTLTIQRTQQEDSAVYLCASSFSRDRPYEQYFGPGTRLTVT.

The rearrangement uses TRBV2 and TRBJ1-5; D gene unclear. CDR1 and CDR2 from the germline V gene are SNHLY and FYNNEI. The CDR3 covers 13 residues. V lost 11 bases and J 4 bases, leaving 15 bases between the germline ends. CDR3 DNA: TGTGCCCCTGAGATGGGGAGAAATCAGCCCCAGCATTTT. This codes for CAPEMGRNQPQHF. The complete variable domain, with remaining parts taken from reference TRBV2 and TRBJ1-5, reads EPEVTQTPSHQVTQMGQEVILRCVPISNHLYFYWYRQILGQKVEFLVSFYNNEISEKSEIFDDQFSVERPDGSNFTLKIRSTKLEDSAMYFCAPEMGRNQPQHFGDGTRLSIL.